The clone carrying this TCR beta chain was counted only a few times. The antigen remains undetermined. This entry comes from a study of Ad26.COV2.S vaccination and SARS-CoV-2 variants. Background on the study: By the intramuscular route, Ad26.COV2.S was given once, or twice 56 days apart.

Noted treatment: around 19 received Ad26.COV2.S at low or high dose, single or two shots; about 5 received placebo; per-sample allocation not given. Day 63 following the first vaccine or placebo injection was when the samples were taken. Measured with immunoSEQ multiplex PCR; TCRdb has only the in-frame clones, and not every one. The repertoire consists of some 450,000 clones, with roughly 91% occurring once and the leading ten covering approximately 4.5%. Points from the study as a whole: It was found that vaccine and placebo recipients had similar non-spike TCR breadth. Vaccine recipients surpassed placebo recipients in spike-specific TCR breadth.

Trimming took 4 bases from V and 4 from J, leaving 16 bases between them. This CDR3 has 15 amino acids. Germline assignment: CDR1 LNHDA and CDR2 SQIVND (reference sequence). This specimen was peripheral blood, taken in a trial of Ad26.COV2.S vaccine versus placebo. This TCR derives from a person aged 18-65 years who received the Ad26.COV2.S COVID-19 vaccine or a placebo. J is TRBJ1-2 and V is TRBV19; TRBD1 might be the D (6 bases). CDR3 DNA: TGTGCCAGTAGTAGCCGAGGGGGACTGGTCTATGGCTACACCTTC. Translating it yields CASSSRGGLVYGYTF.